The source of this T cell receptor beta chain is a study of CD8 T cells in Susac syndrome. Germline CDR1 is MGHRA and CDR2 is YSYEKL. V shed 0 bases, J shed 4 bases, and the junction held 6 bases outside the gene matches. This CDR3 is built from 15 residues. After extraction with the RNeasy kit, about 0.5 to 1 ug of the RNA was reverse transcribed using random hexamers. Amplification of TCR beta CDR3 spanned 54 Vbeta and 13 Jbeta via immunoSEQ multiplex PCR. TCRdb redid the calling of the immunoSEQ multiplex PCR reads with MiXCR, one entry per CDR3 protein. The repertoire consists of approximately 160,000 distinct CDR3 sequences, with around 93% occurring once and the leading ten covering under 0.095%.

The clonotype originates from a human donor with multiple sclerosis. The chain is built from TRBV4-1 and TRBJ2-7, with 7 bases lining up with TRBD2. Sequencing was carried out using CD4+ T cells from PBMCs. The CDR3 bases are TGCGCCAGCAGCCAAGACGATAGCGGGCCTTACGAGCAGTACTTC. Its protein product is CASSQDDSGPYEQYF.